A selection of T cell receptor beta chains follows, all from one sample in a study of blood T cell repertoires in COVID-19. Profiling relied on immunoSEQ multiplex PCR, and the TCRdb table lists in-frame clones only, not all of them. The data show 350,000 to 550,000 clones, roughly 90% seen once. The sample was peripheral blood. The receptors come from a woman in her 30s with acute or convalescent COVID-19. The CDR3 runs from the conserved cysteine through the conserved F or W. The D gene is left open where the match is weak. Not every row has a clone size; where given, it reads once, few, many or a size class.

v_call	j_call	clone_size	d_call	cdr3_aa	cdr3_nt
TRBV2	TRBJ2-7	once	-	CASRTENYEQYF	TGTGCCAGCAGGACAGAGAACTACGAGCAGTACTTC
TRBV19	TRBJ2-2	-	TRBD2	CASSIETSGGNTGELFF	TGTGCCAGTAGTATAGAGACTAGCGGGGGTAACACCGGGGAGCTGTTTTTT
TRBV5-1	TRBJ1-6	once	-	CASSTGLSADNSPLHF	TGCGCCAGCAGCACGGGACTCTCAGCCGATAATTCACCCCTCCACTTT
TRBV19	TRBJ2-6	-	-	CASSIEGNSGANVLTF	TGTGCCAGTAGTATAGAGGGCAACTCTGGGGCCAACGTCCTGACTTTC
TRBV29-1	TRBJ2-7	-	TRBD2	CSATLGGAYEQYF	TGCAGCGCCACCCTGGGGGGGGCCTACGAGCAGTACTTC
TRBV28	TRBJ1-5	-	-	CASSGAAQPQHF	TGTGCCAGCAGTGGGGCGGCGCAGCCCCAGCATTTT
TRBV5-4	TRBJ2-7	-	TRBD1	CASSLGDRGAEQYF	TGTGCCAGCAGCCTCGGCGACAGGGGAGCCGAGCAGTACTTC
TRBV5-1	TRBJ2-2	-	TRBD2	CASSLVLSSGGPGELFF	TGCGCCAGCAGCTTGGTTTTATCCAGCGGGGGGCCCGGGGAGCTGTTTTTT
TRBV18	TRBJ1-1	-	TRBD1	CASSRVGQGNTEAFF	TGTGCCAGCTCACGGGTGGGACAGGGGAACACTGAAGCTTTCTTT
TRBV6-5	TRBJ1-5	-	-	CASRELHQPQHF	TGTGCCAGCAGAGAGCTCCATCAGCCCCAGCATTTT
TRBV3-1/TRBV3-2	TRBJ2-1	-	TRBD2	CASSQDLASGGYNEQFF	TGTGCCAGCAGCCAAGATTTGGCTAGCGGGGGGTACAATGAGCAGTTCTTC
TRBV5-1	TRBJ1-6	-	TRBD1	CASSEDSGQGSPLHF	TGCGCCAGCAGCGAGGACTCGGGACAGGGATCACCCCTCCACTTT
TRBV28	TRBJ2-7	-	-	CASGDGGASYEQYF	TGTGCCAGCGGCGATGGGGGCGCTTCCTACGAGCAGTACTTC
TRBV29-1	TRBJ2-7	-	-	CSVDVSGQAYEQYF	TGCAGCGTTGATGTCTCAGGGCAAGCCTACGAGCAGTACTTC
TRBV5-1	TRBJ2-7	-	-	CASSLTAGYEQYF	TGCGCCAGCAGCTTGACAGCTGGCTACGAGCAGTACTTC
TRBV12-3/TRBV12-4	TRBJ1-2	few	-	CASSLDYDYGYTF	TGTGCCAGCAGTTTAGACTATGACTATGGCTACACCTTC
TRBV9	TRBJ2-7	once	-	CASSVDSSYEQYF	TGTGCCAGCAGCGTAGACAGTTCCTACGAGCAGTACTTC
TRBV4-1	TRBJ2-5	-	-	CASSQDGGPRTQYF	TGCGCCAGCAGCCAAGACGGGGGGCCAAGGACCCAGTACTTC
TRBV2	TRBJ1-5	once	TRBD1	CASTGDRGNNQPQHF	TGTGCCAGCACTGGGGACAGGGGGAACAATCAGCCCCAGCATTTT
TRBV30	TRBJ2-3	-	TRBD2	CAWSISGGGSTDTQYF	TGTGCCTGGAGTATTAGCGGGGGTGGCAGCACAGATACGCAGTATTTT
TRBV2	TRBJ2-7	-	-	CASSEVGGGNYEQYF	TGTGCCAGCAGTGAAGTGGGTGGCGGGAACTACGAGCAGTACTTC
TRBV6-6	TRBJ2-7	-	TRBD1	CASSQQGSAWEQYF	TGTGCCAGCAGTCAACAGGGGAGCGCGTGGGAGCAGTACTTC
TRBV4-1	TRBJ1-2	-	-	CASSQVAGVLRGYTF	TGCGCCAGCAGCCAAGTGGCGGGGGTCTTAAGGGGCTACACCTTC
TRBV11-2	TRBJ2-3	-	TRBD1	CASSLGDRVSTDTQYF	TGTGCCAGCAGCTTAGGGGACAGGGTTAGCACAGATACGCAGTATTTT
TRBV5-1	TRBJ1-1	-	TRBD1	CASHKTGDSEAFF	TGCGCCAGTCACAAAACAGGGGACTCTGAAGCTTTCTTT
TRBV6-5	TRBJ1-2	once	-	CASGGGGVRGYTF	TGTGCCAGCGGGGGGGGTGGTGTTCGAGGCTACACCTTC
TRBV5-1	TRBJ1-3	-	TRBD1	CASSLGQGMGNTIYF	TGCGCCAGCAGCTTGGGACAGGGGATGGGAAACACCATATATTTT
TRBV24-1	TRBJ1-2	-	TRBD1	CATSDGRQGVPLYGYTF	TGTGCCACCAGTGATGGGAGACAGGGCGTCCCCCTCTATGGCTACACCTTC
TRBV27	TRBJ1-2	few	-	CASGSVGGYGYTF	TGTGCCAGCGGTAGCGTGGGAGGCTATGGCTACACCTTC
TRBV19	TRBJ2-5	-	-	CASRRTGEETQYF	TGTGCCAGTAGAAGAACCGGAGAAGAGACCCAGTACTTC
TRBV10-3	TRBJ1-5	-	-	CAISELGRGQPQHF	TGTGCCATCAGTGAGTTGGGTAGAGGTCAGCCCCAGCATTTT
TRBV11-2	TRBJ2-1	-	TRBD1	CASSLRGPAEQFF	TGTGCCAGCAGCTTAAGGGGGCCAGCCGAGCAGTTCTTC
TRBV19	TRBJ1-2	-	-	CATLGGSNYGYTF	TGTGCCACCCTTGGGGGGTCTAACTATGGCTACACCTTC
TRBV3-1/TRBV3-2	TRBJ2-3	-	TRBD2	CASSQTGLGPDTQYF	TGTGCCAGCAGCCAGACGGGACTAGGACCAGATACGCAGTATTTT
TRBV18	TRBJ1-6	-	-	CASSPSLNSPLHF	TGTGCCAGCTCACCATCCCTGAATTCACCCCTCCACTTT
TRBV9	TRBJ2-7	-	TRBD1	CASSVDLSGTGNIYEQYF	TGTGCCAGCAGCGTAGATTTGTCGGGGACAGGGAATATCTACGAGCAGTACTTC
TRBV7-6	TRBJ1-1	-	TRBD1	CASSLFRGITEAFF	TGTGCCAGCAGCTTATTCAGGGGGATCACTGAAGCTTTCTTT
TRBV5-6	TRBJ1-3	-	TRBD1	CASSADRGLGNTIYF	TGTGCCAGCAGCGCGGACAGGGGGCTTGGAAACACCATATATTTT
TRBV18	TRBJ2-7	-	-	CASSGGVEQYF	TGTGCCAGCTCAGGAGGGGTCGAGCAGTACTTC
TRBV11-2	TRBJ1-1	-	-	CASSQYWGAEAFF	TGTGCCAGCAGCCAATATTGGGGGGCTGAAGCTTTCTTT
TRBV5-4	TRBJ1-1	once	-	CASSSTGLATEAFF	TGTGCCAGCAGCTCGACAGGATTAGCCACTGAAGCTTTCTTT
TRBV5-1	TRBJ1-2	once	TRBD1	CASSEGTENTF	TGCGCCAGCAGCGAGGGGACAGAGAACACCTTC
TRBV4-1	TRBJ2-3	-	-	CASSLQQGGDTQYF	TGCGCCAGCAGCCTCCAGCAAGGGGGAGATACGCAGTATTTT
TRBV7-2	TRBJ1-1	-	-	CASSTSRSTEAFF	TGTGCCAGCAGCACCTCCCGGAGCACTGAAGCTTTCTTT
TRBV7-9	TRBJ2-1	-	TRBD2	CASRAGGSGAFYNEQFF	TGTGCCAGCAGGGCGGGGGGTAGCGGGGCGTTCTACAATGAGCAGTTCTTC
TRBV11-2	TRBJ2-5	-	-	CASSFGGPRGTKETQYF	TGTGCCAGCAGCTTCGGCGGTCCTCGGGGGACCAAAGAGACCCAGTACTTC
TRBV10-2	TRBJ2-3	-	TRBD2	CASSAAGDSTDTQYF	TGCGCCAGCAGTGCAGCGGGGGATAGCACAGATACGCAGTATTTT
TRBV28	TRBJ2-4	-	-	CASSAPQLAKNIQYF	TGTGCCAGCAGTGCCCCTCAACTAGCCAAAAACATTCAGTACTTC
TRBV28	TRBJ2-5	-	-	CASSLGGAGQETQYF	TGTGCCAGCAGTTTGGGCGGGGCGGGACAAGAGACCCAGTACTTC
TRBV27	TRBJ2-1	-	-	CASSFRDTQNEQFF	TGTGCCAGCAGTTTCCGGGACACCCAAAATGAGCAGTTCTTC
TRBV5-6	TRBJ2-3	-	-	CASSLVGAGRITDTQYF	TGTGCCAGCAGCTTGGTTGGGGCGGGGCGAATCACAGATACGCAGTATTTT
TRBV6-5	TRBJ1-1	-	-	CASSPGLFNTEAFF	TGTGCCAGCAGTCCAGGTTTGTTCAACACTGAAGCTTTCTTT
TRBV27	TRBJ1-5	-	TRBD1	CASSLTRGRKQPQHF	TGTGCCAGCAGTTTAACCAGGGGGCGGAAACAGCCCCAGCATTTT
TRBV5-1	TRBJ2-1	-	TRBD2	CASSWTSGGLGGEQFF	TGCGCCAGCAGCTGGACTAGCGGGGGCCTGGGGGGTGAGCAGTTCTTC
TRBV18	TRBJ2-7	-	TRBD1	CASSPLGQASYEQYF	TGTGCCAGCTCACCCCTGGGACAGGCGTCCTACGAGCAGTACTTC
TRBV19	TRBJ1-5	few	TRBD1	CASSIAFRDREIVSNQPQHF	TGTGCCAGTAGTATAGCCTTTCGGGACAGGGAAATAGTCAGCAATCAGCCCCAGCATTTT
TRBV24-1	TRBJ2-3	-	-	CATSDTTGSSTDTQYF	TGTGCCACCAGTGACACGACAGGCTCTAGCACAGATACGCAGTATTTT
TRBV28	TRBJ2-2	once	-	CASSFLRTGELFF	TGTGCCAGCAGTTTTTTACGGACCGGGGAGCTGTTTTTT
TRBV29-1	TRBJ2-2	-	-	CSVAKPNTGELFF	TGCAGCGTAGCCAAACCGAACACCGGGGAGCTGTTTTTT
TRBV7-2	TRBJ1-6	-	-	CASSLGQGSYNSPLHF	TGTGCCAGCAGCTTAGGGCAGGGGTCCTATAATTCACCCCTCCACTTT